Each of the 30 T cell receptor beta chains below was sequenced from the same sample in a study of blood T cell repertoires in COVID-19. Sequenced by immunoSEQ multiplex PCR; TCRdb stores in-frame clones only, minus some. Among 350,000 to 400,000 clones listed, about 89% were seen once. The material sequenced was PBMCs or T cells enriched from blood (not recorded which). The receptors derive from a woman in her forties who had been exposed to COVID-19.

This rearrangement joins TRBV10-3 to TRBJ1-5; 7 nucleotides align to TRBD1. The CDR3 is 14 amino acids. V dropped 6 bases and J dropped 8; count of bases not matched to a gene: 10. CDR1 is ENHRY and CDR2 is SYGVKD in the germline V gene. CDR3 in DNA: TGTGCCATCAGAGATCAGGGGGGTGGAGAGCCCCAGCATTTT. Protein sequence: CAIRDQGGGEPQHF.

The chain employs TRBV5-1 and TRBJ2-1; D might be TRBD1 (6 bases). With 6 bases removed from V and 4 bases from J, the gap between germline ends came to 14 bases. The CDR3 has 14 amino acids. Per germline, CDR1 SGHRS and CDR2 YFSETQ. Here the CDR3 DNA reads TGCGCCAGCACTACAGGTCAGGGGTACAATGAGCAGTTCTTC. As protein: CASTTGQGYNEQFF. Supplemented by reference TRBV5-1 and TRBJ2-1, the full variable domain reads KAGVTQTPRYLIKTRGQQVTLSCSPISGHRSVSWYQQTPGQGLQFLFEYFSETQRNKGNFPGRFSGRQFSNSRSEMNVSTLELGDSALYLCASTTGQGYNEQFFGPGTRLTVL.

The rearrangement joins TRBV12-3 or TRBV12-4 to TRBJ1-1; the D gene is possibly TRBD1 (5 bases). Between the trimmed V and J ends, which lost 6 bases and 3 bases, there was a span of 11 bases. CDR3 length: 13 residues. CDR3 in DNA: TGTGCCAGCAGGACCAGGGCGGACACTGAAGCTTTCTTT. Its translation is CASRTRADTEAFF.

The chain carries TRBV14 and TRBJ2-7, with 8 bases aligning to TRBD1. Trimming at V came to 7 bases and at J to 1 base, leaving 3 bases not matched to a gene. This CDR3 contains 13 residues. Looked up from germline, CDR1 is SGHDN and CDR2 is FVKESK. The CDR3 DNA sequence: TGTGCCAGCACTCACAGGGGGTCCTACGAGCAGTACTTC. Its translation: CASTHRGSYEQYF.

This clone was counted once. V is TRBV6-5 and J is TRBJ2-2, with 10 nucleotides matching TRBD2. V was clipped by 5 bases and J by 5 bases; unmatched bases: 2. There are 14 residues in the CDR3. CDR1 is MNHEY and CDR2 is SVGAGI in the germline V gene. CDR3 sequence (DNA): TGTGCCAGCAGTCTGGGACTAGCGACCGGGGAGCTGTTTTTT. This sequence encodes CASSLGLATGELFF.

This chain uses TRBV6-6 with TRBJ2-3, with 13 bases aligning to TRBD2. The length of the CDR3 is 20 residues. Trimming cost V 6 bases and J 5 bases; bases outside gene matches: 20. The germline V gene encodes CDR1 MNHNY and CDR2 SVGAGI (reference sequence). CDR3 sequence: CASSPAPGLAGYRELDTQYF. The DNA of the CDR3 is TGTGCCAGCAGCCCGGCCCCGGGACTAGCGGGATACCGGGAGTTAGATACGCAGTATTTT.

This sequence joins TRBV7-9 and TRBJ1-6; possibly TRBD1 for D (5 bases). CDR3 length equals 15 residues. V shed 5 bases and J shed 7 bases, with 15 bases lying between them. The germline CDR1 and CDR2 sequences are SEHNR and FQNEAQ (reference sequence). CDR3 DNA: TGTGCCAGCAGCGTTGAAAGGGGCCAAAATTCACCCCTCCACTTT. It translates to CASSVERGQNSPLHF.

The CDR3 reads CASAGTGNSPLHF. The CDR3 DNA is TGTGCCAGCGCTGGGACAGGGAATTCACCCCTCCACTTT. The chain carries TRBV2 and TRBJ1-6; 9 nucleotides match TRBD1. The V and J ends lost 8 bases and 7 bases, in that order; junction bases with no gene match: 3. Germline values: CDR1 SNHLY, CDR2 FYNNEI. This CDR3 has 13 amino acids. The full variable domain, in which reference TRBV2 and TRBJ1-6 provide the parts outside the CDR3, is EPEVTQTPSHQVTQMGQEVILRCVPISNHLYFYWYRQILGQKVEFLVSFYNNEISEKSEIFDDQFSVERPDGSNFTLKIRSTKLEDSAMYFCASAGTGNSPLHFGNGTRLTVT.

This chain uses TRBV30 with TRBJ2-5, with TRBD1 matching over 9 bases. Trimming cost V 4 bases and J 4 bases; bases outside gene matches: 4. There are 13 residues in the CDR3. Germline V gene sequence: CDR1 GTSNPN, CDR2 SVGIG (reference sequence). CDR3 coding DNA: TGTGCCTGGATTGGGACAGGGCTAGAGACCCAGTACTTC. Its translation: CAWIGTGLETQYF.

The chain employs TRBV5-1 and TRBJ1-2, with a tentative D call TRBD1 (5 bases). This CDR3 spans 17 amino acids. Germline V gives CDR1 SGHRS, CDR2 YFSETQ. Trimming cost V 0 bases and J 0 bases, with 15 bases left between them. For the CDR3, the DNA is TGCGCCAGCAGCTTGGATGGCAGGGCTTATTCTAACTATGGCTACACCTTC. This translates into CASSLDGRAYSNYGYTF. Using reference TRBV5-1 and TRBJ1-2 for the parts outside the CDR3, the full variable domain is KAGVTQTPRYLIKTRGQQVTLSCSPISGHRSVSWYQQTPGQGLQFLFEYFSETQRNKGNFPGRFSGRQFSNSRSEMNVSTLELGDSALYLCASSLDGRAYSNYGYTFGSGTRLTVV.

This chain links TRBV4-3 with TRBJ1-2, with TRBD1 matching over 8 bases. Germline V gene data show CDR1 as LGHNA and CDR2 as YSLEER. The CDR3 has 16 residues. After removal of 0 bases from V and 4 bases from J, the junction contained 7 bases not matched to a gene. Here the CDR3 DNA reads TGCGCCAGCAGCCAAGATTTGACAGGGGACCCCTATGGCTACACCTTC. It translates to CASSQDLTGDPYGYTF.

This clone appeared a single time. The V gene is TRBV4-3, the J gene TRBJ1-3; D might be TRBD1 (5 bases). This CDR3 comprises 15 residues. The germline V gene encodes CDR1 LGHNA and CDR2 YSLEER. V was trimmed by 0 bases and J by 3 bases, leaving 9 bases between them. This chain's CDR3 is CASSQDGRGGNTIYF. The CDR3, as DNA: TGCGCCAGCAGCCAAGATGGGAGGGGTGGAAACACCATATATTTT.

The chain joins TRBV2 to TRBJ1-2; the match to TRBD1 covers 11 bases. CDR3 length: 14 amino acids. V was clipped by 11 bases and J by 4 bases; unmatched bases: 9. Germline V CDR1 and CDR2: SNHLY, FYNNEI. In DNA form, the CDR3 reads TGTGCCGGATCGGACAGGGGGCCGGTCTATGGCTACACCTTC. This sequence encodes CAGSDRGPVYGYTF.

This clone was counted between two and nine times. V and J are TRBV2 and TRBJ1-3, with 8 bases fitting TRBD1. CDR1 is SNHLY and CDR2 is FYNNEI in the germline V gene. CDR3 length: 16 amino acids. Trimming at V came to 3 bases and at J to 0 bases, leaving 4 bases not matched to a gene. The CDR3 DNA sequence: TGTGCCAGCAGTGACTCCGGGACAGGCTCTGGAAACACCATATATTTT. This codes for CASSDSGTGSGNTIYF.

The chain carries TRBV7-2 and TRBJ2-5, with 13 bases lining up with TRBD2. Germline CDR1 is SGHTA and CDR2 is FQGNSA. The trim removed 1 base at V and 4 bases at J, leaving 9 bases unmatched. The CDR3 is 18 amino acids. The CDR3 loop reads CASSLGRPGLAGRETQYF. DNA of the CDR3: TGTGCCAGCAGCTTAGGTCGCCCGGGACTAGCGGGGAGAGAGACCCAGTACTTC.

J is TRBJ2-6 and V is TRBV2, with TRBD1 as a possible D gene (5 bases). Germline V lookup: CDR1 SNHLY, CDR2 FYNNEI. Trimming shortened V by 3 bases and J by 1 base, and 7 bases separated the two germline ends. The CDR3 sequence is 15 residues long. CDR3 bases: TGTGCCAGCAGTGAGGGGCGATCTGGGGCCAACGTCCTGACTTTC. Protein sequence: CASSEGRSGANVLTF.

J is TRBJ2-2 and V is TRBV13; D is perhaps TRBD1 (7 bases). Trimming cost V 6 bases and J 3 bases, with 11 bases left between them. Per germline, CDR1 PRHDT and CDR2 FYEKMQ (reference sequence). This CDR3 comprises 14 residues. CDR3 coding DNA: TGTGCCAGCAGGTCCAGGGGGGACACCGGGGAGCTGTTTTTT. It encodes CASRSRGDTGELFF. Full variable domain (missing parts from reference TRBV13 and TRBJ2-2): AAGVIQSPRHLIKEKRETATLKCYPIPRHDTVYWYQQGPGQDPQFLISFYEKMQSDKGSIPDRFSAQQFSDYHSELNMSSLELGDSALYFCASRSRGDTGELFFGEGSRLTVL.

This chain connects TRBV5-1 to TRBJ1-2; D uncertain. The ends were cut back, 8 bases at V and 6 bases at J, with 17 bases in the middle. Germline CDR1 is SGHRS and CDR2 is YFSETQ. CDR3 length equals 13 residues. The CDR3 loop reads CASRLLVEHGYTF. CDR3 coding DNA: TGCGCCAGTAGGCTTCTGGTGGAGCATGGCTACACCTTC.

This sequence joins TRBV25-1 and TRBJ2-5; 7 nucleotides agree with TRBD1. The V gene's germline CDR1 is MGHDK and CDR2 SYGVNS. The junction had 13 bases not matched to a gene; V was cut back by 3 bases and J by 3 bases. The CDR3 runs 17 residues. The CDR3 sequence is CASSDRDPGQLEETQYF. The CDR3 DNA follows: TGTGCCAGCAGTGACCGCGACCCGGGACAGCTGGAAGAGACCCAGTACTTC. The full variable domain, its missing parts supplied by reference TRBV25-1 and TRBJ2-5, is EADIYQTPRYLVIGTGKKITLECSQTMGHDKMYWYQQDPGMELHLIHYSYGVNSTEKGDLSSESTVSRIRTEHFPLTLESARPSHTSQYLCASSDRDPGQLEETQYFGPGTRLLVL.

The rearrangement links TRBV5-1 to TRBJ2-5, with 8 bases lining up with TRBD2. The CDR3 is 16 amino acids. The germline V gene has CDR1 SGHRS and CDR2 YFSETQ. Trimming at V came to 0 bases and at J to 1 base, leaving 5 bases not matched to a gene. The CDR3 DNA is TGCGCCAGCAGCTTGGGTTCCGGGGGGGTCCAAGAGACCCAGTACTTC. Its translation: CASSLGSGGVQETQYF.

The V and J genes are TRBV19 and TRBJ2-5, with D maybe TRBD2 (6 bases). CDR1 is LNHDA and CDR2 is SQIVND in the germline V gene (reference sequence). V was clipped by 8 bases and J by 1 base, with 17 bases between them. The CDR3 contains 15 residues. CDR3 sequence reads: CASQQSGLTQETQYF. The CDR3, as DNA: TGTGCCAGTCAGCAAAGTGGACTAACCCAAGAGACCCAGTACTTC.

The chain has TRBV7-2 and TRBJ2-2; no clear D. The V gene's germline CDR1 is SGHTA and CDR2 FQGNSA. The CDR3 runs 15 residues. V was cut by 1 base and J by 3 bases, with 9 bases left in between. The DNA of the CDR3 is TGTGCCAGCAGCTTAGGCCCCGCAGACACCGGGGAGCTGTTTTTT. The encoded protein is CASSLGPADTGELFF.

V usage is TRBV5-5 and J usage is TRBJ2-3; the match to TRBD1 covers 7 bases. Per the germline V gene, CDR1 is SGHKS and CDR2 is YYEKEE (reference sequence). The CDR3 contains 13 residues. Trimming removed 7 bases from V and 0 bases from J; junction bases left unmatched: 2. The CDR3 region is CASWDRSTDTQYF. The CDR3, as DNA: TGTGCCAGCTGGGACAGAAGCACAGATACGCAGTATTTT.

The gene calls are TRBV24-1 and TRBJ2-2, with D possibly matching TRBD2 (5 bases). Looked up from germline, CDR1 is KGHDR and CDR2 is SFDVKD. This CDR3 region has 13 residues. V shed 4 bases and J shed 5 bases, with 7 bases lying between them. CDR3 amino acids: CATSEEVTGELFF. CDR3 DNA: TGTGCCACCAGTGAGGAGGTAACCGGGGAGCTGTTTTTT.

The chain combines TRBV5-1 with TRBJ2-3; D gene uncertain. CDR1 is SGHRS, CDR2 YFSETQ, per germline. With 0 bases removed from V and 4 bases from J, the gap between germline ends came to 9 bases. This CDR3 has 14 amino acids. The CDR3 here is CASSLEAMADTQYF. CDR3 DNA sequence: TGCGCCAGCAGCTTGGAAGCGATGGCAGATACGCAGTATTTT. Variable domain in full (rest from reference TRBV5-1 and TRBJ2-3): KAGVTQTPRYLIKTRGQQVTLSCSPISGHRSVSWYQQTPGQGLQFLFEYFSETQRNKGNFPGRFSGRQFSNSRSEMNVSTLELGDSALYLCASSLEAMADTQYFGPGTRLTVL.

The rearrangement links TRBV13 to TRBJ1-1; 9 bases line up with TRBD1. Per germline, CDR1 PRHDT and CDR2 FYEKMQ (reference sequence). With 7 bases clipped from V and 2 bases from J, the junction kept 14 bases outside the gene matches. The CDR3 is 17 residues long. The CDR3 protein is CASTLSEDRGRNTEAFF. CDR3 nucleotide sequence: TGTGCCAGCACCCTCTCCGAGGACAGGGGAAGAAACACTGAAGCTTTCTTT.

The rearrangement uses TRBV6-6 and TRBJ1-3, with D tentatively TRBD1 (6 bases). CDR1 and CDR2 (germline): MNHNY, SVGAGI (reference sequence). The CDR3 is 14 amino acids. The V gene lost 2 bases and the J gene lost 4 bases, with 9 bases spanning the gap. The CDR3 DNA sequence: TGTGCCAGCAGTTACACAGGGTCAGGAAACACCATATATTTT. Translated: CASSYTGSGNTIYF.

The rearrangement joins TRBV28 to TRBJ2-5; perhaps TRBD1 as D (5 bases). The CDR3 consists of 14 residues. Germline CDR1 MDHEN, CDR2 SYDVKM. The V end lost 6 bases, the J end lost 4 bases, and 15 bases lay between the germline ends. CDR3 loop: CASSRDYDGETQYF. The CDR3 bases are TGTGCCAGCAGCAGGGATTATGACGGAGAGACCCAGTACTTC.

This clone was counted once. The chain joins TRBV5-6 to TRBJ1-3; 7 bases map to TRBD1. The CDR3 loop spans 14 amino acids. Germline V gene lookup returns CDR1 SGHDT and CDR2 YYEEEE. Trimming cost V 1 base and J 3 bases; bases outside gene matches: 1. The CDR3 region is CASSLRGHGNTIYF. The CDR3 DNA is TGTGCCAGCAGCTTGAGGGGGCATGGAAACACCATATATTTT.

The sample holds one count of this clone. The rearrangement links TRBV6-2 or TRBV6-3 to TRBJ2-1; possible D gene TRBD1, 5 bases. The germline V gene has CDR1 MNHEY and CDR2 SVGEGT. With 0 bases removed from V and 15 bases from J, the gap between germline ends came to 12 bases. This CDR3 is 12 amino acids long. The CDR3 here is CASSYSKGDRFF. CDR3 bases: TGTGCCAGCAGTTACTCGAAAGGGGATCGGTTCTTC.